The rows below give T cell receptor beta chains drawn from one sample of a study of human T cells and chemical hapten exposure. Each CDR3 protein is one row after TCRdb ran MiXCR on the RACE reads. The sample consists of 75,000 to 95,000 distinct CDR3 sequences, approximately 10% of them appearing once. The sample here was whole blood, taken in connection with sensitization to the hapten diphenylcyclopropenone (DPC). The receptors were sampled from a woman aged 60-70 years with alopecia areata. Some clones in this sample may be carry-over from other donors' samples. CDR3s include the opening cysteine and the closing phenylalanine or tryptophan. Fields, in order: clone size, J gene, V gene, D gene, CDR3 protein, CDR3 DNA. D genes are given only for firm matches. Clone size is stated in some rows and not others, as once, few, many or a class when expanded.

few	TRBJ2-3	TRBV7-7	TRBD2	CASSLAGGREDTQYF	TGTGCTAGCAGCCTAGCGGGGGGCCGTGAAGATACGCAGTATTTT
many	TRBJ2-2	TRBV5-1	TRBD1	CASSWTGGYTGELFF	TGCGCCAGCAGCTGGACAGGGGGCTACACCGGGGAGCTGTTTTTT
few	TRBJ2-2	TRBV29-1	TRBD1	CSVERDRPPNTGELFF	TGCAGCGTTGAGAGGGACAGGCCACCGAACACCGGGGAGCTGTTTTTT
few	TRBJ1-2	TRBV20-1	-	CSARAGAGYTF	TGCAGTGCTAGAGCCGGGGCTGGCTACACCTTC
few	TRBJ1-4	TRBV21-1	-	CASSKAVEQGEDEKLFF	TGTGCCAGCAGCAAAGCGGTCGAGCAGGGCGAGGATGAAAAACTGTTTTTT
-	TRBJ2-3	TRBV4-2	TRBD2	CASSPSVAGGGDTQYF	TGTGCCAGCAGCCCCTCTGTAGCGGGGGGAGGAGATACGCAGTATTTT
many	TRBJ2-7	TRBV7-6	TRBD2	CASSPGTSDEQYF	TGTGCCAGCAGCCCAGGGACTAGCGACGAGCAGTACTTC
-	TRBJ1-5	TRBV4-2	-	CASSQGREGYQPQHF	TGTGCCAGCAGCCAAGGCAGAGAAGGGTATCAGCCCCAGCATTTT
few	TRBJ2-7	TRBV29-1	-	CSVELGYEQYF	TGCAGCGTTGAACTGGGATACGAGCAGTACTTC
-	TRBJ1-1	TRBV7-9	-	CASSLRLENTEAFF	TGTGCCAGCAGCTTGAGGTTGGAGAACACTGAAGCTTTCTTT
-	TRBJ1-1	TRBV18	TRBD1	CASSQGADTEAFF	TGTGCCAGCTCACAGGGGGCGGACACTGAAGCTTTCTTT
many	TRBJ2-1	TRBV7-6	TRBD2	CASSLEAGGPYNEQFF	TGTGCCAGCAGCTTAGAGGCGGGGGGGCCTTACAATGAGCAGTTCTTC
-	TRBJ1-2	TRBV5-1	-	CASSLDTGNYGYTF	TGCGCCAGCAGCTTGGATACAGGGAACTATGGCTACACCTTC
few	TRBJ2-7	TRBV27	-	CASRGNIYEQYF	TGTGCCAGCAGAGGGAATATCTACGAGCAGTACTTC
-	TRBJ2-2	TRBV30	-	CAWSMTTSELFF	TGTGCCTGGAGCATGACCACTTCGGAGCTGTTTTTT
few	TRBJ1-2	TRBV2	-	CASSRRPYSGEGYTF	TGTGCCAGCAGTCGCAGGCCCTACAGCGGTGAGGGCTACACCTTC
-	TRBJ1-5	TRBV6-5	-	CASSVSRNQPQHF	TGTGCCAGCAGTGTATCGCGCAATCAGCCCCAGCATTTT
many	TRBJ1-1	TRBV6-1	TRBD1	CASSAGGGTEAFF	TGTGCCAGCAGTGCAGGGGGAGGCACTGAAGCTTTCTTT
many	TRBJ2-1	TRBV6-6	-	CASSYGQNYNEQFF	TGTGCCAGCAGTTATGGACAGAACTACAATGAGCAGTTCTTC
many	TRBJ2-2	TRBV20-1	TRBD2	CSALGLAGGDTGELFF	TGCAGTGCTCTGGGACTAGCGGGGGGTGACACCGGGGAGCTGTTTTTT
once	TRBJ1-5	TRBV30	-	CAWSVGNYNQPQHF	TGTGCCTGGAGTGTAGGGAACTACAATCAGCCCCAGCATTTT
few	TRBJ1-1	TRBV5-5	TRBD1	CASSLRFGTGARWAEAFF	TGTGCCAGCAGCTTGAGGTTCGGGACAGGGGCTCGATGGGCTGAAGCTTTCTTT
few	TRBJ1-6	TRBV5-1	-	CASSFGRANSPLHF	TGCGCCAGCAGCTTTGGCAGGGCTAATTCACCCCTCCACTTT
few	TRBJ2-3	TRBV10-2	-	CASSDGGADTQYF	TGCGCCAGCAGTGACGGGGGCGCAGATACGCAGTATTTT
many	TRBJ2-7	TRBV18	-	CASSPTQVAGEQYF	TGTGCCAGCTCACCAACACAGGTCGCAGGCGAGCAGTACTTC
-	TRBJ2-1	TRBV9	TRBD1	CASMPGQGYNEQFF	TGTGCCAGCATGCCGGGACAGGGTTACAATGAGCAGTTCTTC
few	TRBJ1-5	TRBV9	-	CASSGSDPSFNQPQHF	TGTGCCAGCAGCGGGTCGGACCCCTCATTCAATCAGCCCCAGCATTTT
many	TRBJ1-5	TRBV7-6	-	CASSLEAGGGQPQHF	TGTGCCAGCAGCTTAGAAGCGGGGGGAGGGCAGCCCCAGCATTTT
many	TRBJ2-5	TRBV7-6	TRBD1	CASSFQGARETQYF	TGTGCCAGCAGCTTCCAGGGGGCGAGGGAGACCCAGTACTTC
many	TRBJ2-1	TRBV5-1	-	CASSRGSLYNEQFF	TGCGCCAGCAGCCGCGGATCACTGTACAATGAGCAGTTCTTC
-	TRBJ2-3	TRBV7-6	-	CASSLGLAGPSGDTQYF	TGTGCCAGCAGCTTAGGACTTGCGGGTCCCAGCGGAGATACGCAGTATTTT
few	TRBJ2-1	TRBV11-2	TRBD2	CASSDVAGTYNEQFF	TGTGCCAGCAGCGATGTAGCGGGGACCTACAATGAGCAGTTCTTC
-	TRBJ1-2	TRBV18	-	CASSLSYMRRHEGYTF	TGTGCCAGCTCCCTGTCCTATATGAGACGCCATGAGGGCTACACCTTC
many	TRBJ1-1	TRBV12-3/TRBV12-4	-	CASSWTDSNTEAFF	TGTGCCAGCAGTTGGACAGACTCGAACACTGAAGCTTTCTTT
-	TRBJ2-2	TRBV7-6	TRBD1	CASSLGQGGTGELFF	TGTGCCAGCAGCTTAGGACAGGGTGGCACCGGGGAGCTGTTTTTT
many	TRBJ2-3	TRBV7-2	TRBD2	CASSLVRLAGGIDTQYF	TGTGCCAGCAGCTTAGTTCGACTAGCGGGGGGGATAGATACGCAGTATTTT
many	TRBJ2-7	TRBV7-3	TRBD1	CASSVGTGGDEQYF	TGTGCCAGCAGCGTGGGGACAGGGGGCGACGAGCAGTACTTC
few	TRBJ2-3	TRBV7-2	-	CASSLGMRGSTDTQYF	TGTGCCAGCAGCTTAGGGATGCGGGGAAGCACAGATACGCAGTATTTT
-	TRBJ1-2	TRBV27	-	CASSSRQSGYTF	TGTGCCAGCAGTTCCCGACAGAGCGGCTACACCTTC
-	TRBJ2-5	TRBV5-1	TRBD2	CASTWEGRQETQYF	TGCGCCAGCACCTGGGAGGGTCGCCAAGAGACCCAGTACTTC